Each of the 5 T cell receptor beta chains below was sequenced from the same sample in a study of T cells in Graves' hyperthyroidism and ophthalmopathy (dated by TCRdb to between 2018 and 2021). Libraries were constructed by multiplex PCR. Sequencing instrument: Illumina HiSeq 2000. The TCR beta CDR3 regions were amplified from RNA transcripts. The first round of RT-PCR for the TCR CDR3 was performed with the HTBI primer set and the Qiagen OneStep RT-PCR kit. TCRdb redid the processing of the public reads, applying fastp at Q25 and MiXCR, and retained in-frame beta chains. Identical CDR3 protein sequences are pooled into one entry, listed with their most common genes and DNA. Here the sample has around 420,000 distinct CDR3 sequences; around a sixth occur a single time. The leading ten clones occupy roughly 7.4% of the sample. Sequencing input: blood. These receptors came from a woman younger than 30 with Graves' hyperthyroidism.

This clonotype was recorded at least ten times. V usage is TRBV6-6 and J usage is TRBJ2-3; 10 bases map to TRBD2. This CDR3 spans 17 amino acids. Germline trimming cut 0 bases from V and 2 bases from J; bases unmatched to any gene: 5. Germline V gene lookup returns CDR1 MNHNY and CDR2 SVGAGI (reference sequence). The CDR3 here is CASSYSRTSGLTDTQYF. The CDR3, as DNA: TGTGCCAGCAGTTACTCGCGGACTAGCGGCCTCACAGATACGCAGTATTTT.

Ten or more counts support this clonotype. This rearrangement joins TRBV12-3 or TRBV12-4 to TRBJ1-2; D is unresolved. V lost 6 bases and J 2 bases, leaving 10 bases between the germline ends. This CDR3 is 13 amino acids long. Written as DNA, the CDR3 is TGTGCCAGCAGCCCAGGTCCGAACTATGGCTACACCTTC. It yields the protein CASSPGPNYGYTF.

V gene TRBV27 combines with J gene TRBJ1-6; possibly TRBD1 for D (5 bases). Trimming shortened V by 6 bases and J by 10 bases, and 16 bases separated the two germline ends. The CDR3 has 14 amino acids. Germline V gives CDR1 MNHEY, CDR2 SMNVEV (reference sequence). The CDR3 protein is CASSDGGFESPLHF. The CDR3 DNA sequence: TGTGCCAGCAGCGATGGGGGATTTGAGTCACCCCTCCACTTT.

This chain connects TRBV6-1 to TRBJ1-2; D is perhaps TRBD1 (6 bases). CDR1 and CDR2 (germline): MNHNS, SASEGT. The CDR3 sequence is 14 residues long. With 5 bases removed from V and 1 base from J, the gap between germline ends came to 11 bases. CDR3 coding DNA: TGTGCCAGCAGTACCCGGGACAATAACTATGGCTACACCTTC. This sequence encodes CASSTRDNNYGYTF.

This clonotype was picked up many times. The chain joins TRBV27 to TRBJ2-7; the match to TRBD2 covers 10 bases. The V gene end was trimmed by 4 bases and the J gene end by 5 bases; junction bases not matched to a gene: 11. This CDR3 comprises 16 residues. Germline V gene data show CDR1 as MNHEY and CDR2 as SMNVEV (reference sequence). This CDR3 reads CASSYELSGRSHEQYF. The CDR3 DNA is TGTGCCAGCAGTTACGAACTTAGCGGGAGGAGTCACGAGCAGTACTTC.